This T cell receptor (beta chain) is drawn from a study of early stage breast cancer tumors (dated by TCRdb to 2015 to 2018). Regarding the research as a whole: Of the approximately 16 invasive breast tumors, roughly eleven were found to be estrogen receptor-positive, progesterone receptor-positive and HER2-negative. The samples as a whole yielded around 2.4 million detected templates, corresponding to about a million unique clonotypes. Of the approximately twelve ER+/PR+/HER2- tumors, eight were classified as invasive ductal carcinomas and four as invasive lobular carcinomas. On average, each sample got roughly 9.7-fold read coverage.

Broader findings and caveats from the paper: Enriched TCRB sequences shared across patients were mostly commonly generated sequences, unlikely to play an important role in the tumor microenvironment. Because the cohort was small, analysis by tumor subtype was not possible. Compared with adjacent normal breast tissue, tumors had higher clonality and around 2.5-fold greater T cell density. Repertoires from blood and normal breast were more alike than repertoires from blood and tumor, and in about 85% of the 16 patients, comparing each tissue with blood separated tumor from normal. Bulk genomic DNA sequencing of unsorted cells missed chain pairing and functional markers such as CD4, CD8 and FOXP3.

According to the germline V gene, CDR1 reads SGHTA and CDR2 reads FQGNSA. Trimmed from V: 3 bases; trimmed from J: 5 bases; junction bases lacking a gene match: 7. Spanning cysteine to phenylalanine, the CDR3 consists of 15 amino acids. Only the CDR3 DNA is retained, 45 bases long and in frame from the first base. A remark on this clone: Its target antigen remains unknown. No much larger clonotype is one base removed from it; base qualities were not supplied.

The study profiled bulk TCR beta-chain repertoires in matched peripheral blood, tumor and adjacent normal breast tissue taken from fewer than 20 patients with early-stage breast cancer. Before surgery, whole blood (about 5-11 mL) was collected into EDTA tubes and processed within 2 hours. Peripheral blood mononuclear cells were isolated by Ficoll-Paque centrifugation in SepMate-50 tubes. PBMCs were cryopreserved in 90% FBS with about 10% DMSO in aliquots of roughly 1.9 to 4.5 million cells and stored in liquid nitrogen. Genomic DNA was extracted with the Qiagen AllPrep DNA/RNA Mini kit. Two independent genomic DNA replicates were amplified for each sample, with 0.5 ug used for blood and about 1.5 ug for tumor or normal breast. TCRB sequencing of genomic DNA was carried out with the ImmunoSeq Intro kit according to the manufacturer's instructions. Multiplex PCR was run for 30 to 35 cycles using proprietary primers and spike-in control sequences for absolute quantification. Single-end 150-bp reads were used to sequence an 87-bp fragment covering the CDR3 and the flanking V and J genes. Each lane of an Illumina MiSeq using version 3.0 chemistry carried seven multiplexed samples, with two replicates per sample. In the paper's pipeline: The vendor's proprietary pipeline handled the raw data processing, merging both replicates into a single result for each sample. To define clonotypes, the study grouped productive rearrangements that shared the V-gene family, CDR3 amino acid sequence and J-gene segment. To compute clonality, the normalized Shannon entropy (Pielou evenness) of TCRB abundances was subtracted from 1. T cell density was estimated by dividing total templates by the number of input cells inferred from the DNA input amount. Recon, run with its default parameters, was used to estimate overall repertoire diversity and clonality. Clonotypes with over 0.1% abundance in tumor and at least 32-fold higher abundance in tumor than in normal breast were defined as tumor-enriched. The table was pulled from immuneACCESS by TCRdb, which kept in-frame rearrangements only. Such tables lose some clones; where checked, under half of the loss comes from unresolved V genes, and the rest has no known cause. D and trimming come from the DNA, and the V and J calls and clone size come from that table. Within this sample are some 36,000 clones, with roughly 72% of them counted one time only. Jointly, the top ten make up roughly 6.1% of the sample.

The sequence joins TRBV7-2 to TRBJ2-1, with TRBD2 identical over 7 junction bases. This TCR was sampled from a person in their sixties with breast cancer. The source material was blood. The sequenced DNA is TGTGCCAGCAGCTTGCGGGGGACCTTGAACAATGAGCAGTTCTTC. Its coded protein is CASSLRGTLNNEQFF.